This T cell receptor beta chain was found in a study of PD-1 blockade in classical Hodgkin lymphoma. Study-wide points: Healthy donors reportedly exceeded newly diagnosed patients in baseline TCR diversity. CD4+ but not CD8+ TCR diversity rose significantly by C4D1.

About this clone itself: Its antigen is unidentified.

The CDR3 spans 13 residues. Germline V gene data show CDR1 as MNHNY and CDR2 as SVGAGI (reference sequence). Trimming pared 5 bases from V and 2 bases from J, leaving 9 bases between. Brentuximab vedotin exposure varied, and every patient relapsed after autologous stem cell transplantation. Best overall response was complete response, partial response or progressive disease in these relapsed/refractory classical Hodgkin lymphoma patients. TCRdb's table, derived via immunoSEQ multiplex PCR, lists solely in-frame clones and lacks some. Of around 70,000 clones listed, 71% are singletons. This clonotype was obtained from a human donor with classical Hodgkin lymphoma. Specimen: peripheral blood mononuclear cells (PBMCs), collected before the second cycle of nivolumab. V gene TRBV6-6 combines with J gene TRBJ1-1; D not certain. Here the CDR3 DNA reads TGTGCCAGCAGTCTATCAGTAAACACTGAAGCTTTCTTT. It is translated as CASSLSVNTEAFF.